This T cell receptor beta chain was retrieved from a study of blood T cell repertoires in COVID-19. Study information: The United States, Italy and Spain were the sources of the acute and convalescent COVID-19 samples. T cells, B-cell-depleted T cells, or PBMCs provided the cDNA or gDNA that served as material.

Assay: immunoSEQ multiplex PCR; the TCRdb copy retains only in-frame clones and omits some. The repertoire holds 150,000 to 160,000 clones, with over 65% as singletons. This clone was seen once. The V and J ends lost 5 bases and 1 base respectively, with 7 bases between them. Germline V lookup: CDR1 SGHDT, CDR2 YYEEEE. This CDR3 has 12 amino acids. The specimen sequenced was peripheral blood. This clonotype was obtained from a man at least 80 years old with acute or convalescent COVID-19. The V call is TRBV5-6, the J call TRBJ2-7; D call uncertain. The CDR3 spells CASSEQSYEQYF. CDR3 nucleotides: TGTGCCAGCAGTGAACAGTCCTACGAGCAGTACTTC.